The text below deals with one TCR beta chain. Its antigen specificity is not known. No much larger clone is present one base from it, and per-base qualities are unavailable. This record comes from a study of response to subunit inactivated influenza vaccine (dated by TCRdb to 2016 to 2019). Regarding the complete study: Deep quantitative T cell receptor repertoire profiling was used in the study to track responses to a trivalent subunit inactivated influenza vaccine.

Library creation used RT-PCR. Sequenced using an Illumina HiSeq 2500. TCRdb trimmed the raw reads at Q25, called clones with MiXCR and kept productive beta chains. A single entry per CDR3 protein holds the most common genes and DNA from its merged rows. The sample contains fewer than 800,000 distinct CDR3 sequences, less than 20% of them found a single time. The ten biggest clones cover 11% of the sample. What the research found in general, with its limitations: According to the authors, only a limited number of new T cells may be recruited by each seasonal influenza vaccination.

The germline V gene (reference sequence) gives CDR1 as SEHNR and CDR2 as FQNEAQ. Its CDR3 holds 11 amino acids, cysteine through phenylalanine. CDR3 DNA is the only sequence kept; it has 33 bases, read in frame from the first base. V is shortened by 1 base, J by 14 bases, and the region joining them spans 9 bases. This receptor was obtained from a man aged 50 to 59 who received an inactivated influenza vaccine. Donor details come from another sample of the same person, matched by shared clones. The sequence is built from TRBV7-9 and TRBJ2-1; there is no confident call for the D gene. The material was PBMCs from blood, obtained about 13 days after vaccination. The nucleotide sequence is TGTGCCAGCAGCTTAGAGGAGATGAAGTTCTTC. This encodes CASSLEEMKFF.